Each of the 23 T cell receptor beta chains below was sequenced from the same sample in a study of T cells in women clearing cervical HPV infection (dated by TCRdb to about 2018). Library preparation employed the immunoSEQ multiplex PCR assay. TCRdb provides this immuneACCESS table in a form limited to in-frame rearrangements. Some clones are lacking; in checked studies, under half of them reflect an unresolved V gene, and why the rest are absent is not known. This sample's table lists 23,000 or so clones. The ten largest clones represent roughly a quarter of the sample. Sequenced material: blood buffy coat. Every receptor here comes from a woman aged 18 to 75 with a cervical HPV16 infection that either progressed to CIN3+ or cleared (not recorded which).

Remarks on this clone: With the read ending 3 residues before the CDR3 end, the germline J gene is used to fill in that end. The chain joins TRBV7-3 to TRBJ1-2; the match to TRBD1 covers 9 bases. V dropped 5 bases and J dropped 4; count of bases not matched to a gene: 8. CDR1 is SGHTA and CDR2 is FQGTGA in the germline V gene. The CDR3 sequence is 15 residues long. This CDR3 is CASSPGGQGAYGYTF. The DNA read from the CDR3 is TGTGCCAGCAGCCCAGGGGGACAGGGAGCCTATGGC.

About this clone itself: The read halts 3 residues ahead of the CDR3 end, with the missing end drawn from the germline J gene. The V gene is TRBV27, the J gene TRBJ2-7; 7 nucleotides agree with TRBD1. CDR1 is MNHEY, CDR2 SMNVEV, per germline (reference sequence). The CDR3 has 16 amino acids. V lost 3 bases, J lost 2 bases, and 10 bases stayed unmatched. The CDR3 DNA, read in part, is TGTGCCAGCAGTTTTTTGTCGGCAGGGGGACCCTACGAG. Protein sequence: CASSFLSAGGPYE. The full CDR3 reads CASSFLSAGGPYEQYF.

Here the CDR3 reads CASSQEGTSGSSDTQYF. Incomplete CDR3 DNA: TGCGCCAGCAGCCAAGAGGGGACTAGCGGGAGCTCAGATACG. This chain joins TRBV4-1 and TRBJ2-3, with 14 bases aligning to TRBD2. The read stops 3 residues short of the end of the CDR3; the missing end is completed from the germline J gene. CDR3 length: 17 residues. Per the germline V gene, CDR1 is MGHRA and CDR2 is YSYEKL. Trimming removed 0 bases from V and 4 bases from J; junction bases left unmatched: 3.

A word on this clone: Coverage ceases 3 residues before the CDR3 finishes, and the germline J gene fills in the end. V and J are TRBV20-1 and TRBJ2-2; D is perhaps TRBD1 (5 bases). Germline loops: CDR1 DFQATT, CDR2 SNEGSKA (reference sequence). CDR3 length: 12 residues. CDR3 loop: CSAWTTNEKLFF. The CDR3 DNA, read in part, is TGCAGTGCATGGACAACTAATGAAAAG.

This CDR3 is CASSSMAGLYSYEQYF. The covered CDR3 bases are TGTGCCAGCAGCTCAATGGCGGGTCTATACTCCTACGAG. The chain couples TRBV5-4 to TRBJ2-7, with D perhaps TRBD2 (5 bases). Coverage ceases 3 residues before the CDR3 finishes, and the germline J gene fills in the end. This CDR3 spans 16 amino acids. CDR1 SGHNT and CDR2 YYREEE come from the germline V gene (reference sequence). Trimming left V 3 bases short and J 0 bases short, with 16 bases between.

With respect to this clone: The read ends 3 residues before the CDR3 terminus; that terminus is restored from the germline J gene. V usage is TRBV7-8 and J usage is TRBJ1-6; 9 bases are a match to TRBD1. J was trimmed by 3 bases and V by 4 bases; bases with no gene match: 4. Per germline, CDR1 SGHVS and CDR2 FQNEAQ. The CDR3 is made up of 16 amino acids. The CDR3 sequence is CASSSGQGNYNSPLHF. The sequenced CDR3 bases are TGTGCCAGCAGCTCAGGACAGGGGAACTATAATTCACCC. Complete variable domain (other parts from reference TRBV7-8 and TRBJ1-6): GAGVSQSPRYKVAKRGQDVALRCDPISGHVSLFWYQQALGQGPEFLTYFQNEAQLDKSGLPSDRFFAERPEGSVSTLKIQRTQQEDSAVYLCASSSGQGNYNSPLHFGNGTRLTVT.

The CDR3 loop is CASSLAGRTSYEQYF. Incomplete CDR3 DNA: TGTGCCAGCAGCTTAGCAGGACGGACATCCTACGAG. This chain links TRBV5-6 with TRBJ2-7; possible D gene TRBD1, 5 bases. The DNA ends 3 residues before the CDR3 does, and the rest of the CDR3 is filled in from the germline J gene. The V end lost 2 bases, the J end lost 1 base, and 13 bases lay between the germline ends. The CDR3 covers 15 residues. Germline CDR1 SGHDT, CDR2 YYEEEE.

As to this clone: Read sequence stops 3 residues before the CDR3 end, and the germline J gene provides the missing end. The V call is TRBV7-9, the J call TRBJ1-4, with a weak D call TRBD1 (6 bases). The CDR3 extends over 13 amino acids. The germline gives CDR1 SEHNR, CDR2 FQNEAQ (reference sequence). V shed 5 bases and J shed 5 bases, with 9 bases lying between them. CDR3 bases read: TGTGCCAGCAGCCGCCAGGGGAATGAAAAA. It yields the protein CASSRQGNEK. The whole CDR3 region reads CASSRQGNEKLFF.

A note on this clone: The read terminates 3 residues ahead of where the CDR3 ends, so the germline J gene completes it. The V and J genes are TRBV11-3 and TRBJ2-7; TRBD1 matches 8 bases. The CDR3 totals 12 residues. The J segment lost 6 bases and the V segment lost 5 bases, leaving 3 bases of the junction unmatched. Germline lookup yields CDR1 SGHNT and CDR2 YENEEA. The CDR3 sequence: CASSQDRGEQYF. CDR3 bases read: TGTGCCAGCAGCCAAGACAGGGGCGAG.

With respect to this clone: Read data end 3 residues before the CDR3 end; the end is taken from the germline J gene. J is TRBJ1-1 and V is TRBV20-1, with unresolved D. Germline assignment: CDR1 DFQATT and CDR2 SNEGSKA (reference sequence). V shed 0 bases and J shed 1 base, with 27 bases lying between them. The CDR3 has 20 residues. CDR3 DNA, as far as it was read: TGCAGTGCTAGAGATCAGGCTACGGATGTGGTTTATTATTGGAACACTGAA. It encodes CSARDQATDVVYYWNTE. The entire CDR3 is CSARDQATDVVYYWNTEAFF.

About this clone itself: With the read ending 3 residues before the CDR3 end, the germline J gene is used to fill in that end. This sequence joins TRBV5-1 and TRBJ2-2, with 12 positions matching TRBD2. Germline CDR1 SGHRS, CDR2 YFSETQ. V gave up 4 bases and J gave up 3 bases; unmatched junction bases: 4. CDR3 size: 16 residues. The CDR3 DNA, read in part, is TGCGCCAGCAGCGGGCGACTAGCGGGAGACACCGGGGAG. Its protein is CASSGRLAGDTGE. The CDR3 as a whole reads CASSGRLAGDTGELFF. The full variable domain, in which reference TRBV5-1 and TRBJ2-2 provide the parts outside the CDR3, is KAGVTQTPRYLIKTRGQQVTLSCSPISGHRSVSWYQQTPGQGLQFLFEYFSETQRNKGNFPGRFSGRQFSNSRSEMNVSTLELGDSALYLCASSGRLAGDTGELFFGEGSRLTVL.

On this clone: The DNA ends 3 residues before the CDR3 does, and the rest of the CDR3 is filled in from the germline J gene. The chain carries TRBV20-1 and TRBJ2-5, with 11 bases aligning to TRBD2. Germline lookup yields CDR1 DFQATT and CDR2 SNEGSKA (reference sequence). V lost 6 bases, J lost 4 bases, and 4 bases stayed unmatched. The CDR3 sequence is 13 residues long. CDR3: CSAVAGGPETQYF. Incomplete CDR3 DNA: TGCAGTGCGGTAGCGGGAGGGCCAGAGACC.

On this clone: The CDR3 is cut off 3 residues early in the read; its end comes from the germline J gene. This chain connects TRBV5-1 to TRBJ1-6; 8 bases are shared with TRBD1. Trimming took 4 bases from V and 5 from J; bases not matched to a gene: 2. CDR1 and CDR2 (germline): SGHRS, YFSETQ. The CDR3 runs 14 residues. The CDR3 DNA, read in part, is TGCGCCAGCAGCCTGGGACAGGATAATTCACCC. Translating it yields CASSLGQDNSP. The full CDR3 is CASSLGQDNSPLHF.

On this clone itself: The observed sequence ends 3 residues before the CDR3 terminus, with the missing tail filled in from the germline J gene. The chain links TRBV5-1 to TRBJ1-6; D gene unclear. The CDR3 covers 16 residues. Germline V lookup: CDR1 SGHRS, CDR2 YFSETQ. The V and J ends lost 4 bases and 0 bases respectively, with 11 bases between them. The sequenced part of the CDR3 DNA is TGCGCCAGCAGCCCCAGAACAGCCTCCTATAATTCACCC. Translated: CASSPRTASYNSP. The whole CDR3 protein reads CASSPRTASYNSPLHF.

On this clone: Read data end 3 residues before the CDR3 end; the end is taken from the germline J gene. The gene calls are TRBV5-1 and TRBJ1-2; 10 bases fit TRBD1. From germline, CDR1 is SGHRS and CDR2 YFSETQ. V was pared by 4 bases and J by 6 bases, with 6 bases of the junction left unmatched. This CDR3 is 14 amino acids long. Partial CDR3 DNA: TGCGCCAGCAGCCCGGGACAGGGGACAGATGGC. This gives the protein CASSPGQGTDG. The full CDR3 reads CASSPGQGTDGYTF.

The covered CDR3 bases are TGTGCCAGTAGAGGGGGGACAGATTATAACAATCAGCCC. Translating gives CASRGGTDYNNQP. The whole CDR3 region reads CASRGGTDYNNQPQHF. This chain links TRBV19 with TRBJ1-5, with 7 bases lining up with TRBD1. The read ends 3 residues shy of where the CDR3 ends; the end is completed using the germline J gene. The CDR3 contains 16 residues. Germline CDR1 and CDR2: LNHDA and SQIVND (reference sequence). Unmatched junction bases numbered 11, after V lost 6 bases and J lost 3 bases. The entire variable domain, with the rest obtained from reference TRBV19 and TRBJ1-5, is as follows: DGGITQSPKYLFRKEGQNVTLSCEQNLNHDAMYWYRQDPGQGLRLIYYSQIVNDFQKGDIAEGYSVSREKKESFPLTVTSAQKNPTAFYLCASRGGTDYNNQPQHFGDGTRLSIL.

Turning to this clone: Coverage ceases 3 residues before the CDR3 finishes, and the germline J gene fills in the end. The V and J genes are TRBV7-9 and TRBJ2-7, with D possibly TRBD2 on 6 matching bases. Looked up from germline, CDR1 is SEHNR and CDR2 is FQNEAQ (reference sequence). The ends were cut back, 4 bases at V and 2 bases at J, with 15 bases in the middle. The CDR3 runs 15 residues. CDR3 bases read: TGTGCCAGCAGCTCCCCGTGGCGGGGAACCTACGAG. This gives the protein CASSSPWRGTYE. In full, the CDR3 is CASSSPWRGTYEQYF.

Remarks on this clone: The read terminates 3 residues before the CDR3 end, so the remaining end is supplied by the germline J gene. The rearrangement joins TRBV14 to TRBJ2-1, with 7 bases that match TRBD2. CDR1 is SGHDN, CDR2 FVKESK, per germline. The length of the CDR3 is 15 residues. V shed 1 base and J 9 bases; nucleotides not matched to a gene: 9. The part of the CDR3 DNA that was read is TGTGCCAGCAGCCAAGGACTAGCTTTGGGCTCTGAG. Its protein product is CASSQGLALGSE. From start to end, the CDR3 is CASSQGLALGSEQFF.

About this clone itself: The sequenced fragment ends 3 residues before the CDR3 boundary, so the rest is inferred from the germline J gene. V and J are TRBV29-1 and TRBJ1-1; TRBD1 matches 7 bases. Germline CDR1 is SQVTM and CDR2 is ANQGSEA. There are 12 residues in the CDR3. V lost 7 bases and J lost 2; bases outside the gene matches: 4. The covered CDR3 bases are TGCAGCGAAGGGACAGTAAACACTGAA. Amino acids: CSEGTVNTE. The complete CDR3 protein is CSEGTVNTEAFF.

The sequenced part of the CDR3 DNA is TGTGCCAGCAGCTTAGGCGGGAGCCCCTACGAC. Translation: CASSLGGSPYD. The entire CDR3 protein reads CASSLGGSPYDYTF. The chain links TRBV7-2 to TRBJ1-2; D gene ambiguous. The read comes to an end 3 residues before the CDR3 does, leaving the germline J gene to fill in the end. This CDR3 comprises 14 residues. Germline assignment: CDR1 SGHTA and CDR2 FQGNSA.

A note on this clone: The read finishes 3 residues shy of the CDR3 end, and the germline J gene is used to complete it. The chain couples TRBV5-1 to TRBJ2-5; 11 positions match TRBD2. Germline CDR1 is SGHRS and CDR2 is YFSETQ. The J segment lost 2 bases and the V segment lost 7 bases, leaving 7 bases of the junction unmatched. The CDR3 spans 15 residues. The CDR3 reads CASRDSGRAQETQYF. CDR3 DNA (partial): TGCGCCAGCCGGGATAGCGGGAGGGCTCAAGAGACC.

The CDR3 sequence: CAIEPGLLNNTGELFF. The CDR3 DNA, read in part, is TGTGCCATCGAACCCGGCCTACTAAACAACACCGGGGAG. J is TRBJ2-2 and V is TRBV10-3; D is unresolved. The sequence runs out 3 residues before the end of the CDR3; the remainder is reconstructed from the germline J gene. Deletions cut 8 bases from V and 2 bases from J, with 18 bases between. The CDR3 loop spans 16 amino acids. The germline gives CDR1 ENHRY, CDR2 SYGVKD.

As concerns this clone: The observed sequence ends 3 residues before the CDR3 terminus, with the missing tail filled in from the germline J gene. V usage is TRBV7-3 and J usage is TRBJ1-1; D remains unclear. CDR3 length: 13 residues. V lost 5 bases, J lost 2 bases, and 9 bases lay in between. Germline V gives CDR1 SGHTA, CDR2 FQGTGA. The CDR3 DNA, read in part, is TGTGCCAGCAGCACCTACTTAAACACTGAA. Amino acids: CASSTYLNTE. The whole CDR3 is CASSTYLNTEAFF.